Listed below are T cell receptor beta chains from one sample, sequenced in a study of T cell responses to AZD1222 COVID-19 vaccine. TCRdb's table, derived via immunoSEQ multiplex PCR, lists solely in-frame clones and lacks some. In the table there are roughly 100,000 clones, roughly 91% of which are singletons. This material consisted of peripheral blood, taken on day 0 of AZD1222 vaccination. These receptors were obtained from an adult in good health. CDR3s include the opening cysteine and the closing phenylalanine or tryptophan. The D gene is left open where the match is weak. For some rows the clone size is stated as once, few or many, or as a class when expanded; others skip it.

d_call	clone_size	v_call	j_call	cdr3_nt	cdr3_aa
TRBD2	NA	TRBV7-3	TRBJ2-2	TGTGCCAGCAGCTTAAAGAGCGGGACGGGCACCGGGGAGCTGTTTTTT	CASSLKSGTGTGELFF
TRBD1	NA	TRBV10-2	TRBJ2-5	TGCGCCAGCAGGGGGACAGGGGTCGGGGAGACCCAGTACTTC	CASRGTGVGETQYF
TRBD1	few	TRBV4-1	TRBJ1-5	TGCGCCAGCAGCCCGCAATACGGACAGGCCAATCAGCCCCAGCATTTT	CASSPQYGQANQPQHF
NA	once	TRBV10-3	TRBJ2-2	TGTGCCATCAGTGACGGCACCCTTACTAACACCGGGGAGCTGTTTTTT	CAISDGTLTNTGELFF
NA	NA	TRBV18	TRBJ2-3	TGTGCCAGCTCACCACGGGCGTCAGGTACCGAAGATACGCAGTATTTT	CASSPRASGTEDTQYF
NA	NA	TRBV6-1	TRBJ1-5	TGTGCCAGCAGAGAAGTAGGGAATCAGCCCCAGCATTTT	CASREVGNQPQHF
TRBD2	NA	TRBV27	TRBJ2-7	TGTGCCAGCAGTTTATCTCCGGGACTAGCCTACGAGCAGTACTTC	CASSLSPGLAYEQYF
TRBD1	NA	TRBV10-3	TRBJ1-1	TGTGCCTCCCGGGACAGGGAAGGTGGGGGCACTGAAGCTTTCTTT	CASRDREGGGTEAFF
TRBD1	NA	TRBV7-2	TRBJ2-5	TGTGCCAGCAGCTGGGACAGGGGACAGACCCAGTACTTC	CASSWDRGQTQYF
NA	once	TRBV7-2	TRBJ1-5	TGTGCCAGCAGCTTGGAGAGCAATCAGCCCCAGCATTTT	CASSLESNQPQHF
NA	NA	TRBV7-2	TRBJ2-3	TGTGCCAGCAGCTTAGTGGCAGGGGGAGGGGATACGCAGTATTTT	CASSLVAGGGDTQYF